A single sample is the source of the 31 T cell receptor beta chains below, sequenced in a study of CXCR3-negative and CXCR3-positive naive CD8 T cells. The libraries of TRB cDNA were prepared using 5' RACE with UMI labels. TCRdb reprocessed the 5' RACE reads, keeping one entry per CDR3 protein, no DNA. Listed are more than 45,000 distinct CDR3 sequences; approximately 16% falls within the top ten. The sequenced sample consisted of memory CD8+ T cells from blood. The receptors derive from a human donor in good health. Some clones in this sample may be carry-over from other donors' samples.

CDR3 loop: CASSVLAGANNEQFF. This chain uses TRBV6-4 with TRBJ2-1; TCRdb lists TRBD2, though no DNA is available to test this call. The CDR3 runs to 15 residues. The germline CDR1 and CDR2 sequences are MRHNA and SNTAGT.

The chain recombines TRBV9 with TRBJ2-3; there is no DNA to check the TCRdb D call of TRBD1. Looked up from germline, CDR1 is SGDLS and CDR2 is YYNGEE. This CDR3 is built from 15 residues. CDR3 amino acids: CASSEVPVVTDTQYF.

This CDR3 reads CASSQEPSGYNEQFF. The V gene is TRBV4-2, the J gene TRBJ2-1; TCRdb reports TRBD2, a call that lacks DNA to check it against. There are 15 residues in the CDR3. Germline-derived CDR1 and CDR2 are LGHNA and YNFKEQ.

The rearrangement joins TRBV11-1 to TRBJ2-7; as DNA is missing, the TRBD1 call by TCRdb cannot be tested. CDR1 and CDR2 (germline): SGHAT, FQDESV (reference sequence). The CDR3 is made up of 13 amino acids. The chain's CDR3 is CASSPDRTYEQYF.

The chain has TRBV12-3 or TRBV12-4 and TRBJ1-1. This CDR3 is 13 amino acids long. Here the CDR3 reads CASSPHPNTEAFF.

CDR3 in amino acids: CASSQVVAGYEQYF. The V call is TRBV4-1, the J call TRBJ2-7; TCRdb names TRBD2, which stays unverified in the absence of DNA. Germline CDR1 reads MGHRA; CDR2 reads YSYEKL. This CDR3 contains 14 residues.

The chain uses TRBV14 and TRBJ2-3; no DNA is available, so the TRBD1 call from TCRdb remains unchecked. Germline-derived CDR1 and CDR2 are SGHDN and FVKESK. The CDR3 totals 19 residues. The chain's CDR3 is CASSQLPGQDPNLTDTQYF.

The chain is built from TRBV20-1 and TRBJ2-1; with no DNA, the TCRdb D assignment of TRBD2 cannot be verified. Germline CDR1 and CDR2: DFQATT and SNEGSKA (reference sequence). The CDR3 is made up of 16 amino acids. The CDR3 region is CSARLGTSGGYTEQFF.

CDR3 protein: CSARGGELTENTGELFF. The V and J genes are TRBV20-1 and TRBJ2-2; checking the TCRdb D call of TRBD2 is not possible without DNA. Germline V gene sequence: CDR1 DFQATT, CDR2 SNEGSKA (reference sequence). The CDR3 consists of 17 residues.

V gene TRBV24-1 combines with J gene TRBJ1-2; checking the TCRdb D call of TRBD1 is not possible without DNA. CDR1 is KGHDR, CDR2 SFDVKD, per germline. The CDR3 is 13 residues long. The CDR3 is CATSDGTLGGYTF.

The chain links TRBV15 to TRBJ2-7. This CDR3 has 14 residues. Germline lookup yields CDR1 LNHNV and CDR2 YYDKDF (reference sequence). CDR3 residues: CATSRVGEIYEQYF. The variable domain in full, with the rest retrieved from reference TRBV15 and TRBJ2-7, is DAMVIQNPRYQVTQFGKPVTLSCSQTLNHNVMYWYQQKSSQAPKLLFHYYDKDFNNEADTPDNFQSRRPNTSFCFLDIRSPGLGDTAMYLCATSRVGEIYEQYFGPGTRLTVT.

The chain is built from TRBV7-9 and TRBJ2-7; the TRBD1 assignment by TCRdb is unverifiable without DNA. Germline V gene lookup returns CDR1 SEHNR and CDR2 FQNEAQ (reference sequence). The CDR3 contains 16 residues. CDR3 sequence: CASSPGQSTATYEQYF.

The rearrangement joins TRBV27 to TRBJ1-2; absent DNA, TCRdb's TRBD1 call cannot be checked. Per germline, CDR1 MNHEY and CDR2 SMNVEV (reference sequence). This CDR3 has 14 residues. The CDR3 is CASSPRGANYGYTF.

CDR3 loop: CASGRVHNEQFF. This sequence joins TRBV6-2 or TRBV6-3 and TRBJ2-1; the D call from TCRdb, TRBD2, cannot be confirmed without DNA. The germline gives CDR1 MNHEY, CDR2 SVGEGT. This CDR3 region has 12 residues.

The rearrangement links TRBV7-2 to TRBJ2-7; TCRdb gives TRBD2 as the D gene, but with no DNA this cannot be confirmed. Per germline, CDR1 SGHTA and CDR2 FQGNSA. This CDR3 has 15 amino acids. CDR3 region: CASSQGTSGTYEQYF.

The V and J genes are TRBV29-1 and TRBJ2-2; the TRBD1 assignment by TCRdb is unverifiable without DNA. The CDR3 is made up of 15 amino acids. Germline loops: CDR1 SQVTM, CDR2 ANQGSEA. CDR3 amino acids: CSVGRDSWNTGELFF.

The rearrangement joins TRBV6-2 or TRBV6-3 to TRBJ1-5. The CDR3 length is 13 residues. CDR1 and CDR2 (germline): MNHEY, SVGEGT. CDR3 amino acids: CASSYVGNQPQHF.

The gene calls are TRBV7-6 and TRBJ2-3; with no DNA, the TCRdb D assignment of TRBD2 cannot be verified. Germline loops: CDR1 SGHVS, CDR2 FNYEAQ. The CDR3 contains 14 residues. CDR3 residues: CASSGGTAADTQYF.

V is TRBV6-2 or TRBV6-3 and J is TRBJ2-2. Germline assignment: CDR1 MNHEY and CDR2 SVGEGT. The CDR3 is made up of 16 amino acids. CDR3 loop: CASSPTTAYGPGELFF.

The chain uses TRBV29-1 and TRBJ2-7; the TCRdb D gene call, TRBD1, has no DNA to confirm it. Germline CDR1 SQVTM, CDR2 ANQGSEA. There are 14 residues in the CDR3. The CDR3: CSVKTGLSLYEQYF.

V is TRBV6-2 or TRBV6-3 and J is TRBJ1-5; absent DNA, TCRdb's TRBD1 call cannot be checked. The CDR3 spans 14 residues. Germline loops: CDR1 MNHEY, CDR2 SVGEGT. CDR3 protein: CASSYGTGDQPQHF.

This chain links TRBV29-1 with TRBJ2-7; the TRBD1 assignment by TCRdb is unverifiable without DNA. CDR3 size: 13 residues. In germline, CDR1 is SQVTM, CDR2 ANQGSEA. CDR3 protein: CSVEGRGFNEQYF.

The chain links TRBV7-9 to TRBJ1-2. This CDR3 is 12 amino acids long. Germline V gives CDR1 SEHNR, CDR2 FQNEAQ (reference sequence). The CDR3 sequence is CASSLDRYGYTF.

This chain connects TRBV4-2 to TRBJ2-7; the D call of TRBD2 rests on TCRdb alone, since no DNA is present to check it. Germline lookup yields CDR1 LGHNA and CDR2 YNFKEQ. The CDR3 spans 15 residues. CDR3 sequence: CASSQEGSGATEQYF.

CDR3 sequence: CASSIRTGSYNEQFF. The genes are TRBV6-2 or TRBV6-3 and TRBJ2-1; lacking DNA, the TRBD1 call made by TCRdb goes unchecked. Per germline, CDR1 MNHEY and CDR2 SVGEGT. The length of the CDR3 is 15 residues.

CDR3: CSVEGVRGRLPYQSTDTQYF. The gene calls are TRBV29-1 and TRBJ2-3; TCRdb designates TRBD1, a call that cannot be tested without DNA. The germline V gene has CDR1 SQVTM and CDR2 ANQGSEA. The CDR3 loop spans 20 amino acids.

The gene calls are TRBV20-1 and TRBJ1-5; TCRdb outputs TRBD1, but without DNA this stays unchecked. This CDR3 spans 15 amino acids. CDR1 DFQATT and CDR2 SNEGSKA come from the germline V gene (reference sequence). The CDR3 loop reads CSALTGNRGDQPQHF.

The rearrangement links TRBV12-3 or TRBV12-4 to TRBJ1-5; the D call from TCRdb, TRBD1, cannot be confirmed without DNA. This CDR3 comprises 17 residues. This CDR3 is CASSYSGQGFSNQPQHF.

J is TRBJ1-1 and V is TRBV29-1; lacking DNA, the TRBD1 call made by TCRdb goes unchecked. CDR3 length equals 13 residues. The V gene's germline CDR1 is SQVTM and CDR2 ANQGSEA. The CDR3 protein is CSVERGGNTEAFF.

The chain recombines TRBV10-2 with TRBJ2-1. The germline gives CDR1 WSHSY, CDR2 SAAADI. This CDR3 is 15 amino acids long. The CDR3 sequence: CASSEDGSSYNEQFF.

The chain couples TRBV7-9 to TRBJ1-1; lacking DNA, the TRBD1 call made by TCRdb goes unchecked. Germline CDR1 and CDR2: SEHNR and FQNEAQ (reference sequence). This CDR3 is built from 12 residues. The CDR3 spells CASSLGTGGAFF.